Presented here are 29 T cell receptor beta chains from one specimen sequenced in a study of vaccination and CD4 T cells after COVID-19 (dated by TCRdb to between 2022 and 2023). Antigens for these TCRs are unknown. The treatment or condition label on this specimen signifies: roughly 10-day PBMC culture with coronavirus spike peptide pools or control peptides (ViraFEST assay). The library was prepared using PCR. Sequencing instrument: Illumina iSeq 100. At the Johns Hopkins FTIC core, DNA from the cultured CD4+ T cells underwent TCR sequencing with the Oncomine TCR Beta short-read assay. TCRdb's own reprocessing of the public reads used fastp at Q25 and MiXCR and kept productive beta chains. A single entry per CDR3 protein holds the most common genes and DNA from its merged rows. In this sample the table shows 9,500 to 15,000 distinct CDR3 sequences, over 30% of which occur a single time. Less than 25% of the sample goes to the ten largest clones.

Material: cultured CD4+ T cells from blood. These receptors were obtained from a human donor with COVID-19.

The table lists this clonotype with a few counts. The V gene is TRBV2, the J gene TRBJ1-2, with D maybe TRBD1 (5 bases). Germline values: CDR1 SNHLY, CDR2 FYNNEI. Trimming left V 10 bases short and J 2 bases short, with 8 bases between. The CDR3 is 11 residues long. The CDR3 sequence: CAMGQNYGYTF. The CDR3 region has the DNA TGTGCCATGGGGCAGAACTATGGCTACACCTTC.

The rearrangement joins TRBV5-4 to TRBJ2-1; D unresolved. The germline gives CDR1 SGHNT, CDR2 YYREEE (reference sequence). This CDR3 has 14 residues. The germline V and J ends were trimmed by 0 bases and 0 bases, with 4 bases remaining between them. The CDR3 protein is CASSLENSYNEQFF. In DNA, the CDR3 is TGTGCCAGCAGCTTGGAGAACTCCTACAATGAGCAGTTCTTC. Complete variable domain (other parts from reference TRBV5-4 and TRBJ2-1): ETGVTQSPTHLIKTRGQQVTLRCSSQSGHNTVSWYQQALGQGPQFIFQYYREEENGRGNFPPRFSGLQFPNYSSELNVNALELDDSALYLCASSLENSYNEQFFGPGTRLTVL.

The chain has TRBV27 and TRBJ2-7; TRBD1 is a possible D gene (6 bases). Between the trimmed V and J ends, which lost 7 bases and 0 bases, there was a span of 16 bases. Germline lookup yields CDR1 MNHEY and CDR2 SMNVEV (reference sequence). The CDR3 totals 15 residues. The CDR3 DNA follows: TGTGCCAGCAAAAGCAGGGGCCTCAGCTCCTACGAGCAGTACTTC. Translated: CASKSRGLSSYEQYF.

Only a few counts were recorded for this clonotype. The chain is built from TRBV20-1 and TRBJ2-5, with D perhaps TRBD2 (5 bases). Looked up from germline, CDR1 is DFQATT and CDR2 is SNEGSKA (reference sequence). The CDR3 runs to 13 residues. V was pared by 0 bases and J by 3 bases, with 8 bases between. The CDR3 is CSARDLLEETQYF. CDR3 nucleotides: TGCAGTGCTAGAGATCTACTAGAAGAGACCCAGTACTTC.

In nucleotides, the CDR3 is TGCAGTGCTATAGGACAGGGAAGGAACACTGAAGCTTTCTTT. Its translation: CSAIGQGRNTEAFF. J is TRBJ1-1 and V is TRBV20-1; 8 bases align to TRBD1. J gave up 1 base and V 4 bases, and 5 bases lay outside the gene matches. The CDR3 has 14 amino acids. Germline CDR1 DFQATT, CDR2 SNEGSKA (reference sequence).

This clonotype occurred a few times. DNA of the CDR3: TGCAGTGCTACTGGACTAGCGGGGGCTCTGCCAGATACGCAGTATTTT. Protein: CSATGLAGALPDTQYF. This chain uses TRBV20-1 with TRBJ2-3; TRBD2 matches 13 bases. CDR3 length: 16 residues. Looked up from germline, CDR1 is DFQATT and CDR2 is SNEGSKA (reference sequence). V lost 4 bases and J lost 4; bases outside the gene matches: 8.

This clonotype was detected a few times. The V call is TRBV19, the J call TRBJ1-2; D is possibly TRBD1 (5 bases). V lost 6 bases and J 8 bases, leaving 16 bases between the germline ends. The CDR3 length is 13 residues. The germline V gene has CDR1 LNHDA and CDR2 SQIVND (reference sequence). The chain's CDR3 is CASRLGQGKGYTF. As DNA, the CDR3 is TGTGCCAGTAGGCTCGGGCAGGGAAAAGGCTACACCTTC.

The rearrangement uses TRBV20-1 and TRBJ2-5; 9 nucleotides line up with TRBD2. Germline lookup yields CDR1 DFQATT and CDR2 SNEGSKA (reference sequence). Trimming took 0 bases from V and 3 from J; bases not matched to a gene: 5. The CDR3 contains 15 residues. In DNA form, the CDR3 reads TGCAGTGCTAGAGATGGTCTAGCGGGGAAAGAGACCCAGTACTTC. Translating it yields CSARDGLAGKETQYF.

This clonotype was seen just once. This sequence joins TRBV7-2 and TRBJ2-5; unclear D gene. The length of the CDR3 is 13 residues. The germline gives CDR1 SGHTA, CDR2 FQGNSA. Trimming pared 6 bases from V and 4 bases from J, leaving 12 bases between. This CDR3 reads CASSRSDSETQYF. CDR3 coding DNA: TGTGCCAGCAGTAGGAGTGACTCAGAGACCCAGTACTTC.

The gene calls are TRBV6-1 and TRBJ1-2; D perhaps matches TRBD1 (6 bases). V lost 4 bases and J lost 4, with 13 bases in between. The germline CDR1 and CDR2 sequences are MNHNS and SASEGT. The CDR3 is 14 residues long. The CDR3 nucleotides read TGTGCCAGCAGTGCCCTCAGGGGAAGCTATGGCTACACCTTC. Protein: CASSALRGSYGYTF.

The chain has TRBV6-1 and TRBJ2-7, with D possibly TRBD2 on 6 matching bases. The germline V gene has CDR1 MNHNS and CDR2 SASEGT. This CDR3 region has 13 residues. V was trimmed by 6 bases and J by 6 bases, leaving 15 bases between them. CDR3 residues: CASRDWGGGEQYF. The CDR3 DNA reads TGTGCCAGCAGAGACTGGGGAGGAGGCGAGCAGTACTTC.

The chain recombines TRBV5-1 with TRBJ1-2; D unresolved. CDR1 SGHRS and CDR2 YFSETQ come from the germline V gene. The CDR3 totals 14 residues. The V end lost 0 bases, the J end lost 1 base, and 7 bases lay between the germline ends. The CDR3 reads CASSLDGGNYGYTF. The CDR3 DNA follows: TGCGCCAGCAGCTTGGACGGAGGTAACTATGGCTACACCTTC.

The genes are TRBV6-1 and TRBJ2-7; 11 nucleotides agree with TRBD2. CDR3 length: 15 residues. V shed 6 bases and J 3 bases; nucleotides not matched to a gene: 7. The germline CDR1 and CDR2 sequences are MNHNS and SASEGT. CDR3 region: CASRTTSGIYYEQYF. The CDR3 nucleotides read TGTGCCAGCAGAACGACTAGCGGGATTTACTACGAGCAGTACTTC.

V and J are TRBV6-4 and TRBJ1-5; TRBD1 matches 7 bases. Per the germline V gene, CDR1 is MRHNA and CDR2 is SNTAGT. The CDR3 loop spans 16 amino acids. Germline trimming cut 0 bases from V and 6 bases from J; bases unmatched to any gene: 8. CDR3 sequence: CASSDSVTGAAQPQHF. The CDR3 nucleotides are TGTGCCAGCAGTGACTCTGTAACAGGGGCCGCTCAGCCCCAGCATTTT.

The V gene is TRBV15, the J gene TRBJ1-2; tentative D call: TRBD1 (5 bases). The V gene's germline CDR1 is LNHNV and CDR2 YYDKDF (reference sequence). The V and J ends lost 0 bases and 3 bases respectively, with 8 bases between them. The CDR3 extends over 14 amino acids. The CDR3 nucleotides read TGTGCCACCAGCAGAGATAGGGGCGACTATGGCTACACCTTC. Translating gives CATSRDRGDYGYTF.

V gene TRBV6-1 combines with J gene TRBJ2-7; D unresolved. The CDR3 has 13 amino acids. Germline assignment: CDR1 MNHNS and CDR2 SASEGT. V was clipped by 6 bases and J by 0 bases, with 9 bases between them. The CDR3 is CASRLTVSYEQYF. The CDR3 nucleotides are TGTGCCAGCAGGCTTACAGTCTCCTACGAGCAGTACTTC.

On this clonotype: Compared with germline, one end of the junction differs, possibly owing to a read error. The rearrangement joins TRBV7-7 to TRBJ2-3; no definite D call. CDR3 size: 15 residues. Germline loops: CDR1 SSHAT, CDR2 FNYEAQ (reference sequence). CDR3 DNA sequence: TGTGCTAGCAGCTTAGACGGATCTAGCACAGATACGCAGTATTTT. This translates into CASSLDGSSTDTQYF.

The V gene is TRBV7-9, the J gene TRBJ1-5; 9 nucleotides agree with TRBD1. The germline gives CDR1 SEHNR, CDR2 FQNEAQ (reference sequence). CDR3 size: 16 residues. V was pared by 5 bases and J by 11 bases, with 16 bases of the junction left unmatched. The CDR3 protein is CASSPSAPGQGQSQHF. CDR3 DNA: TGTGCCAGCAGCCCCTCGGCGCCGGGACAGGGACAGTCCCAGCATTTT.

This clonotype was counted only a few times. The chain employs TRBV7-9 and TRBJ1-3, with unresolved D. Per germline, CDR1 SEHNR and CDR2 FQNEAQ (reference sequence). V lost 1 base and J 0 bases, leaving 4 bases between the germline ends. The CDR3 is 14 amino acids. The CDR3 loop is CASSLDGSGNTIYF. CDR3 bases: TGTGCCAGCAGCTTAGACGGCTCTGGAAACACCATATATTTT.

This clonotype was counted a few times. The chain carries TRBV15 and TRBJ2-7; no reliable D call. Germline-derived CDR1 and CDR2 are LNHNV and YYDKDF (reference sequence). Between the trimmed V and J ends, which lost 0 bases and 3 bases, there was a span of 3 bases. This CDR3 region has 12 residues. CDR3 in DNA: TGTGCCACCAGCAGAGACAACTACGAGCAGTACTTC. This gives the protein CATSRDNYEQYF.

The rearrangement joins TRBV7-2 to TRBJ1-1, with unresolved D. CDR3 length equals 13 residues. Deletions cut 5 bases from V and 0 bases from J, with 7 bases between. The germline CDR1 and CDR2 sequences are SGHTA and FQGNSA. The CDR3 sequence: CASSGGMNTEAFF. In DNA, the CDR3 is TGTGCCAGCAGCGGAGGCATGAACACTGAAGCTTTCTTT.

This clonotype was observed a handful of times. This chain connects TRBV7-9 to TRBJ2-5, with 9 bases that match TRBD1. Per the germline V gene, CDR1 is SEHNR and CDR2 is FQNEAQ (reference sequence). This CDR3 has 15 residues. V lost 1 base, J lost 2 bases, and 2 bases stayed unmatched. The chain's CDR3 is CASSLDGQGQETQYF. The CDR3 DNA sequence: TGTGCCAGCAGCTTAGATGGACAGGGGCAAGAGACCCAGTACTTC.

This chain links TRBV7-2 with TRBJ2-2; 9 bases map to TRBD2. V trimming: 1 base; J trimming: 5 bases; junction bases outside the gene matches: 11. The germline V gene encodes CDR1 SGHTA and CDR2 FQGNSA. This CDR3 has 18 residues. In nucleotides, the CDR3 is TGTGCCAGCAGCTTAGTGAGGGTAGCGGGGGAATCAACCGGGGAGCTGTTTTTT. Translation gives CASSLVRVAGESTGELFF.

This clonotype was seen only a few times. This chain joins TRBV2 and TRBJ1-2; TRBD1 matches 9 bases. The CDR3 has 13 amino acids. Germline CDR1 is SNHLY and CDR2 is FYNNEI. Germline trimming cut 5 bases from V and 10 bases from J; bases unmatched to any gene: 8. The CDR3 region is CASSMGQGSFYTF. The CDR3 nucleotides are TGTGCCAGCAGTATGGGACAGGGATCCTTCTACACCTTC.

The J gene is TRBJ1-2, the V gene TRBV6-1, with D perhaps matching TRBD1 (5 bases). The V end lost 6 bases, the J end lost 4 bases, and 21 bases lay between the germline ends. The CDR3 runs to 16 residues. CDR1 and CDR2 from the germline V gene are MNHNS and SASEGT. CDR3 residues: CASRGIFGDSLYGYTF. Written as DNA, the CDR3 is TGTGCCAGCAGAGGAATATTTGGGGACTCGCTCTATGGCTACACCTTC.

This clonotype was seen a few times. J is TRBJ1-2 and V is TRBV28; 9 nucleotides agree with TRBD1. Germline-derived CDR1 and CDR2 are MDHEN and SYDVKM. Trimming cost V 7 bases and J 6 bases; bases outside gene matches: 6. This CDR3 is built from 13 residues. This CDR3 is CASKGTGFHGYTF. In nucleotides, the CDR3 is TGTGCCAGCAAAGGGACAGGGTTTCATGGCTACACCTTC.

This clonotype was counted only a few times. The J gene is TRBJ2-2, the V gene TRBV4-3, with no clear D. V lost 0 bases and J lost 3, with 2 bases in between. The CDR3 totals 13 residues. Per the germline V gene, CDR1 is LGHNA and CDR2 is YSLEER. The CDR3 DNA is TGCGCCAGCAGCCAAGAAGACACCGGGGAGCTGTTTTTT. Protein product: CASSQEDTGELFF.

This clonotype has more than one count but fewer than ten. This sequence joins TRBV21-1 and TRBJ2-7; TRBD1, the table's D call, lacks a check against the DNA. TRBV21-1 is termed a pseudogene. The CDR3 runs to 17 residues. Here the CDR3 DNA reads TGTGCCAGCAGCAAAGGTCCACTATACAGGGGTCGGGATGAGCAGTACTTC. Translating it yields CASSKGPLYRGRDEQYF.

Regarding this clonotype: The junction does not match germline at one end; this may be a read error. V usage is TRBV9 and J usage is TRBJ1-6; 8 bases line up with TRBD1. This CDR3 comprises 15 residues. In germline, CDR1 is SGDLS, CDR2 YYNGEE. CDR3 bases: TGTGCCAGCAGCCCCGGGGGACAGGTCACCGAAACACCCCTCTTT. Translating it yields CASSPGGQVTETPLF.